The 25 T cell receptor beta chains given below trace back to one sample, sequenced in a study of blood T cell repertoires in COVID-19. Assay used: immunoSEQ multiplex PCR; TCRdb lists only in-frame clones, some missing. The data show about 150,000 clones, about 86% seen once. Sequences were obtained from peripheral blood. Receptor source: a woman aged 55-75 years with active or convalescent COVID-19.

The sample holds one count of this clone. The chain joins TRBV6-5 to TRBJ1-2, with D unclear. The ends were cut back, 4 bases at V and 13 bases at J, with 16 bases in the middle. Germline-derived CDR1 and CDR2 are MNHEY and SVGAGI. The CDR3 sequence is 12 residues long. The chain's CDR3 is CASSFDSLNPTF. The CDR3 region has the DNA TGTGCCAGCAGTTTCGACTCTCTCAACCCCACCTTC.

This chain joins TRBV2 and TRBJ2-3; D not certain. CDR3 length: 12 residues. The V gene's germline CDR1 is SNHLY and CDR2 FYNNEI. The V gene lost 7 bases and the J gene lost 4 bases, with 9 bases spanning the gap. Here the CDR3 DNA reads TGTGCCAGCATGAGTTCCCCAGATACGCAGTATTTT. Translated: CASMSSPDTQYF.

Only a few counts were recorded for this clone. V gene TRBV4-1 combines with J gene TRBJ1-1; D unclear. Germline V gene sequence: CDR1 MGHRA, CDR2 YSYEKL. The CDR3 is 17 amino acids. The V gene lost 3 bases and the J gene lost 0 bases, with 17 bases spanning the gap. The CDR3 region is CASSHKTIRVMNTEAFF. CDR3 coding DNA: TGCGCCAGCAGCCACAAGACCATACGGGTAATGAACACTGAAGCTTTCTTT.

V usage is TRBV28 and J usage is TRBJ2-1; TRBD1 might be the D (5 bases). The CDR3 covers 14 residues. V lost 2 bases and J lost 8, with 13 bases in between. Per germline, CDR1 MDHEN and CDR2 SYDVKM. CDR3 loop: CASSLRGSRDEQFF. DNA of the CDR3: TGTGCCAGCAGTTTAAGGGGTTCGCGAGATGAGCAGTTCTTC.

V usage is TRBV27 and J usage is TRBJ1-1; tentatively, D is TRBD1 (6 bases). Germline CDR1 MNHEY, CDR2 SMNVEV (reference sequence). This CDR3 has 15 residues. V lost 6 bases, J lost 3 bases, and 17 bases lay in between. The CDR3 coding sequence is TGTGCCAGCAGGGGTGTGAACAGGGAACACACTGAAGCTTTCTTT. This sequence encodes CASRGVNREHTEAFF.

V gene TRBV5-1 combines with J gene TRBJ2-3, with 10 bases aligning to TRBD1. The CDR3 is made up of 14 amino acids. Per the germline V gene, CDR1 is SGHRS and CDR2 is YFSETQ. V was clipped by 7 bases and J by 4 bases; unmatched bases: 6. The CDR3 spells CASEETGGADTQYF. In DNA, the CDR3 is TGCGCCAGCGAGGAGACAGGGGGCGCAGATACGCAGTATTTT.

This chain uses TRBV2 with TRBJ1-5; TRBD1 matches at 9 bases. CDR1 is SNHLY, CDR2 FYNNEI, per germline. CDR3 size: 15 residues. With V trimmed by 4 bases and J by 0 bases, 1 base remained unmatched. The CDR3 bases are TGTGCCAGCAGTGGACAGGGGGATAGCAATCAGCCCCAGCATTTT. The encoded protein is CASSGQGDSNQPQHF.

The genes are TRBV7-9 and TRBJ2-1; 12 nucleotides agree with TRBD2. Germline V gene data show CDR1 as SEHNR and CDR2 as FQNEAQ (reference sequence). The J segment lost 7 bases and the V segment lost 4 bases, leaving 5 bases of the junction unmatched. The CDR3 extends over 15 amino acids. In nucleotides, the CDR3 is TGTGCCAGCAGCTCTTGGACTAGCGGGGAAAATGAGCAGTTCTTC. Its translation: CASSSWTSGENEQFF.

This chain links TRBV28 with TRBJ1-2; D is undetermined. Trimming took 5 bases from V and 0 from J, leaving 13 bases between them. Germline CDR1 and CDR2: MDHEN and SYDVKM. This CDR3 spans 15 amino acids. The CDR3 loop reads CASSPSPLTNYGYTF. The CDR3 region has the DNA TGTGCCAGCAGTCCAAGCCCTCTTACTAACTATGGCTACACCTTC.

The DNA for the CDR3 is TGTGCCAGCAGTTGGGACAGAGAATACGAGCAGTACGTC. The encoded protein is CASSWDREYEQYV. The chain combines TRBV2 with TRBJ2-7; 7 nucleotides line up with TRBD1. The CDR3 is made up of 13 amino acids. V lost 5 bases and J lost 4; bases outside the gene matches: 5. Germline V gene data show CDR1 as SNHLY and CDR2 as FYNNEI.

J is TRBJ2-7 and V is TRBV7-2, with D possibly matching TRBD2 (7 bases). V shed 1 base and J shed 4 bases, with 11 bases lying between them. This CDR3 has 14 residues. The germline V gene encodes CDR1 SGHTA and CDR2 FQGNSA. The CDR3, as DNA: TGTGCCAGCAGCTTAGAGGGGGGGAGGTACGAGCAGTACTTC. Protein: CASSLEGGRYEQYF.

The rearrangement joins TRBV18 to TRBJ1-3; TRBD1 matches at 7 bases. Germline lookup yields CDR1 KGHSH and CDR2 LQKENI. With 5 bases clipped from V and 0 bases from J, the junction kept 7 bases outside the gene matches. This CDR3 comprises 16 residues. CDR3 in amino acids: CASSGGQPSSGNTIYF. The CDR3 DNA sequence: TGTGCCAGCTCAGGGGGACAGCCAAGCTCTGGAAACACCATATATTTT.

J is TRBJ1-2 and V is TRBV28; D remains unclear. V dropped 8 bases and J dropped 3 bases, with 13 bases sitting between them. This CDR3 has 13 residues. Germline CDR1 and CDR2: MDHEN and SYDVKM. The CDR3 sequence: CASVYGSDYGYTF. The CDR3 bases are TGTGCCAGCGTTTATGGGAGCGACTATGGCTACACCTTC.

The chain carries TRBV28 and TRBJ2-7; TRBD1 agrees at 8 bases. J gave up 7 bases and V 6 bases, and 11 bases lay outside the gene matches. The CDR3 extends over 14 amino acids. CDR1 is MDHEN and CDR2 is SYDVKM in the germline V gene. The CDR3 nucleotides are TGTGCCAGCAGGCAACTCAGGGGGCCCGGGGAGCAGTACGTC. It encodes CASRQLRGPGEQYV.

This chain links TRBV23-1 with TRBJ1-5, with D maybe TRBD1 (5 bases). TRBV23-1 is an ORF, and what it does is uncertain. Trimming stripped 3 bases from V and 0 bases from J, with 6 bases between. The length of the CDR3 is 14 residues. The CDR3 sequence: CASSHGGSNQPQHF. CDR3 DNA: TGCGCCAGCAGTCACGGGGGTAGCAATCAGCCCCAGCATTTT.

The CDR3 here is CASSPIDSYEQYF. DNA for the CDR3: TGTGCCAGCTCACCAATCGACAGCTACGAGCAGTACTTC. The chain couples TRBV18 to TRBJ2-7; tentative D call: TRBD1 (5 bases). The CDR3 runs 13 residues. Germline assignment: CDR1 KGHSH and CDR2 LQKENI. V lost 2 bases, J lost 3 bases, and 8 bases lay in between. Filled out from reference TRBV18 and TRBJ2-7, the complete variable domain reads NAGVMQNPRHLVRRRGQEARLRCSPMKGHSHVYWYRQLPEEGLKFMVYLQKENIIDESGMPKERFSAEFPKEGPSILRIQQVVRGDSAAYFCASSPIDSYEQYFGPGTRLTVT.

The chain recombines TRBV27 with TRBJ2-3, with no clear D. Germline V CDR1 and CDR2: MNHEY, SMNVEV (reference sequence). The CDR3 contains 13 residues. The V end was cut by 7 bases, the J end by 2 bases, with 10 bases between. The CDR3: CASMSRLTDTQYF. In nucleotides, the CDR3 is TGTGCCAGCATGTCCAGACTCACAGATACGCAGTATTTT.

The rearrangement joins TRBV11-2 to TRBJ2-3; D unclear. The V end was cut by 2 bases, the J end by 1 base, with 10 bases between. CDR1 is SGHAT and CDR2 is FQNNGV in the germline V gene. The CDR3 has 15 amino acids. The CDR3: CASSLLAAGTDTQYF. Here the CDR3 DNA reads TGTGCCAGCAGCTTACTGGCGGCTGGCACAGATACGCAGTATTTT.

This clone occurred once. The J gene is TRBJ2-5, the V gene TRBV7-2; no clear D. The V gene lost 2 bases and the J gene lost 7 bases, with 11 bases spanning the gap. This CDR3 comprises 13 residues. Per the germline V gene, CDR1 is SGHTA and CDR2 is FQGNSA. CDR3 DNA: TGTGCCAGCAGCTTATGGGCCCCGATGACCCAGTACTTC. It specifies CASSLWAPMTQYF.

The V and J genes are TRBV6-1 and TRBJ1-5; a possible D gene is TRBD1 (6 bases). V was cut by 2 bases and J by 0 bases, with 14 bases left in between. The CDR3 extends over 17 amino acids. CDR1 is MNHNS, CDR2 SASEGT, per germline. CDR3 region: CASSELTQGHSNQPQHF. In DNA, the CDR3 is TGTGCCAGCAGTGAACTGACGCAGGGGCATAGCAATCAGCCCCAGCATTTT.

This clone was observed a few times. The chain employs TRBV10-3 and TRBJ1-2; D not certain. The germline CDR1 and CDR2 sequences are ENHRY and SYGVKD. Trimming removed 3 bases at V and 5 bases at J, with 13 bases between. This CDR3 is 14 amino acids long. The DNA of the CDR3 is TGTGCCATCAGTGAACGGGAGGGCTGGTATGGCTACACCTTC. This sequence encodes CAISEREGWYGYTF.

This sequence joins TRBV19 and TRBJ1-5; D uncertain. The CDR3 is 14 residues long. CDR1 LNHDA and CDR2 SQIVND come from the germline V gene (reference sequence). The V gene lost 0 bases and the J gene lost 1 base, with 4 bases spanning the gap. CDR3 sequence (DNA): TGTGCCAGTAGTATAGATACAAGCAATCAGCCCCAGCATTTT. Protein: CASSIDTSNQPQHF.

This sequence joins TRBV11-2 and TRBJ2-1, with 7 bases lining up with TRBD2. The CDR3 has 16 amino acids. The V segment lost 3 bases and the J segment 3 bases; nucleotides outside the gene matches: 8. Germline V CDR1 and CDR2: SGHAT, FQNNGV. Written as DNA, the CDR3 is TGTGCCAGCAGCTTCGTACTAGCGAAAAACTACAATGAGCAGTTCTTC. Translating it yields CASSFVLAKNYNEQFF.

The CDR3 nucleotides are TGTGCCAGCTCCCCCCGGGACTCTAATGAGCAGTTCTTC. This codes for CASSPRDSNEQFF. This rearrangement joins TRBV18 to TRBJ2-1; perhaps TRBD2 as D (6 bases). The CDR3 contains 13 residues. In germline, CDR1 is KGHSH, CDR2 LQKENI. V was pared by 6 bases and J by 7 bases, with 13 bases between.

This chain links TRBV4-1 with TRBJ1-1, with D unclear. This CDR3 spans 14 amino acids. Germline V gene lookup returns CDR1 MGHRA and CDR2 YSYEKL. V was clipped by 3 bases and J by 5 bases, with 13 bases between them. CDR3 protein: CASSQELTKTEAFF. The CDR3 DNA sequence: TGCGCCAGCAGCCAGGAATTAACTAAAACTGAAGCTTTCTTT.